These 13 T cell receptor beta chains were all obtained from the same sample, sequenced in a study of spatial heterogeneity in lung cancer. TCRdb recomputed calls from the 5' RACE reads with MiXCR, one row per CDR3 protein. The sample comprises about 85,000 distinct CDR3 sequences, 15% to 25% of which are singletons, and about 6.8% rests with the top ten. Time point in this sample: sample taken at primary tumor resection. Unsorted whole RNA of tumor, nontumor lung or frozen PBMC was sequenced. The input for sequencing was PBMCs, taken at surgery. Every receptor here comes from a male donor with early-stage non-small cell lung cancer.

This clonotype came up a few times. The V call is TRBV12-3 or TRBV12-4, the J call TRBJ1-2; a possible D gene is TRBD1 (5 bases). The CDR3 covers 14 residues. V lost 1 base to trimming and J lost 2 bases, with 8 bases between them. CDR3 loop: CASSLEGKNYGYTF. DNA of the CDR3: TGTGCCAGCAGTTTAGAGGGGAAGAACTATGGCTACACCTTC.

The gene calls are TRBV29-1 and TRBJ2-1, with D maybe TRBD2 (6 bases). Germline V CDR1 and CDR2: SQVTM, ANQGSEA. CDR3 length: 14 amino acids. V was clipped by 7 bases and J by 0 bases, with 13 bases between them. The CDR3 region is CSAESSGSYNEQFF. The DNA for the CDR3 is TGCAGCGCAGAGAGTAGCGGCTCCTACAATGAGCAGTTCTTC.

J is TRBJ2-4 and V is TRBV5-1, with D perhaps TRBD1 (6 bases). This CDR3 has 16 residues. The V end lost 0 bases, the J end lost 2 bases, and 12 bases lay between the germline ends. Per the germline V gene, CDR1 is SGHRS and CDR2 is YFSETQ. The CDR3 loop reads CASSLAGDGSKNIQYF. CDR3 in DNA: TGCGCCAGCAGCTTGGCAGGGGACGGTTCCAAAAACATTCAGTACTTC.

This clonotype came up many times. The CDR3 protein is CAISSHQETQYF. The CDR3 DNA is TGTGCCATCAGTTCCCACCAAGAGACCCAGTACTTC. The chain uses TRBV10-3 and TRBJ2-5; D uncertain. CDR1 and CDR2 (germline): ENHRY, SYGVKD. V shed 5 bases and J shed 0 bases, with 4 bases lying between them. CDR3 length: 12 amino acids.

By sample fraction, this clonotype is medium-sized. The chain links TRBV27 to TRBJ2-2; 9 bases are a match to TRBD2. The CDR3 contains 13 residues. Germline trimming cut 4 bases from V and 6 bases from J; bases unmatched to any gene: 0. The germline V gene encodes CDR1 MNHEY and CDR2 SMNVEV (reference sequence). CDR3 nucleotides: TGTGCCAGCAGTTGGACTAGCGCCGGGGAGCTGTTTTTT. It is translated as CASSWTSAGELFF.

The V and J genes are TRBV30 and TRBJ2-3; the match to TRBD2 covers 13 bases. V lost 5 bases and J lost 2; bases outside the gene matches: 1. Germline loops: CDR1 GTSNPN, CDR2 SVGIG (reference sequence). There are 14 residues in the CDR3. CDR3 nucleotide sequence: TGTGCCTGGGGGACTAGCGGGAACACAGATACGCAGTATTTT. The encoded protein is CAWGTSGNTDTQYF. Using reference TRBV30 and TRBJ2-3 for the parts outside the CDR3, the full variable domain is SQTIHQWPATLVQPVGSPLSLECTVEGTSNPNLYWYRQAAGRGLQLLFYSVGIGQISSEVPQNLSASRPQDRQFILSSKKLLLSDSGFYLCAWGTSGNTDTQYFGPGTRLTVL.

V and J are TRBV3-1 and TRBJ2-7; the D is unclear. This CDR3 spans 14 amino acids. Trimming left V 4 bases short and J 2 bases short, with 12 bases between. In germline, CDR1 is LGHDT, CDR2 YNNKEL (reference sequence). DNA of the CDR3: TGTGCCAGCAGCCCGGAGTGGGGTACCTACGAGCAGTACTTC. Translated: CASSPEWGTYEQYF.

This sequence joins TRBV11-1 and TRBJ2-7; the match to TRBD1 covers 11 bases. There are 14 residues in the CDR3. V lost 6 bases to trimming and J lost 5 bases; unmatched junction nucleotides: 6. CDR1 SGHAT and CDR2 FQDESV come from the germline V gene (reference sequence). The CDR3 region is CASSRDRGIHEQYF. The CDR3 coding sequence is TGTGCCAGCAGTCGGGACAGGGGGATCCACGAGCAGTACTTC.

At least ten counts were recorded for this clonotype. The chain carries TRBV7-2 and TRBJ1-2; TRBD1 matches 12 bases. Unmatched junction bases numbered 6, after V lost 2 bases and J lost 8 bases. Germline CDR1 and CDR2: SGHTA and FQGNSA. The CDR3 length is 15 residues. CDR3 in amino acids: CASSLNFGTGGGYTF. In DNA form, the CDR3 reads TGTGCCAGCAGCTTAAACTTCGGGACAGGGGGCGGCTACACCTTC.

This clonotype has at least ten counts. The chain uses TRBV29-1 and TRBJ2-3, with D uncertain. The germline V and J ends were trimmed by 6 bases and 0 bases, with 10 bases remaining between them. Germline lookup yields CDR1 SQVTM and CDR2 ANQGSEA. The CDR3 is 13 amino acids. Here the CDR3 DNA reads TGCAGCGTCCTAGGGATCAGCACAGATACGCAGTATTTT. It is translated as CSVLGISTDTQYF.

The chain has TRBV4-1 and TRBJ1-2, with D unclear. The CDR3 extends over 14 amino acids. Germline CDR1 is MGHRA and CDR2 is YSYEKL. Trimming cost V 3 bases and J 5 bases, with 13 bases left between them. DNA of the CDR3: TGCGCCAGCAGCCACCCCGCGACGGAGTATGGCTACACCTTC. This translates into CASSHPATEYGYTF.

This clonotype was seen only a few times. The rearrangement links TRBV29-1 to TRBJ2-7, with 7 bases fitting TRBD2. CDR1 and CDR2 from the germline V gene are SQVTM and ANQGSEA. This CDR3 spans 12 amino acids. V lost 6 bases to trimming and J lost 2 bases; unmatched junction nucleotides: 4. This chain's CDR3 is CSVGTMAYEQYF. The CDR3 bases are TGCAGCGTGGGGACTATGGCCTACGAGCAGTACTTC.

This clonotype was seen a handful of times. This chain uses TRBV20-1 with TRBJ2-7; unclear D gene. V was cut by 3 bases and J by 3 bases, with 15 bases left in between. This CDR3 is 14 amino acids long. Germline V gene data show CDR1 as DFQATT and CDR2 as SNEGSKA (reference sequence). CDR3 sequence (DNA): TGCAGTGCTAGCCCGGGCCGGCCACTCTACGAGCAGTACTTC. It yields the protein CSASPGRPLYEQYF.